The 23 T cell receptor beta chains given below trace back to one sample, sequenced in a study of neurological immune-mediated disorders (dated by TCRdb to about 2019). Receptors were amplified or captured by 5' RACE. Sequencing relied on an Illumina HiSeq 2500. TCRdb ran its own pipeline on the public reads, namely fastp trimming at Q25 and MiXCR clone calling, and kept in-frame beta chains. Entries that share a CDR3 protein sequence are merged under the most common genes and DNA. This sample is represented by 65,000 to 80,000 distinct CDR3 sequences; around 5% of them were singletons. The biggest ten clones account for around 2.2% of the sample. Sequenced material: PBMCs. These receptor sequences come from a woman in her 70s with multiple sclerosis.

This clonotype showed up many times. V gene TRBV5-6 combines with J gene TRBJ2-5, with TRBD2 as a possible D gene (6 bases). Germline CDR1 is SGHDT and CDR2 is YYEEEE. V lost 4 bases and J 3 bases, leaving 19 bases between the germline ends. The CDR3 loop spans 16 amino acids. The CDR3 coding sequence is TGTGCCAGCAGCCCGTTTGGGGGAGGCATAAAAGAGACCCAGTACTTC. Translated: CASSPFGGGIKETQYF.

This clonotype has a handful of counts. CDR3 sequence: CASSLAGREETQYF. CDR3 DNA sequence: TGTGCCAGCAGCTTAGCGGGTCGCGAAGAGACCCAGTACTTC. The genes are TRBV7-2 and TRBJ2-5, with D hard to call. Germline CDR1 and CDR2: SGHTA and FQGNSA. V was shortened by 0 bases and J by 3 bases, with 8 bases between the two germline ends. The CDR3 loop spans 14 amino acids.

There are many counts of this clonotype. The chain recombines TRBV5-5 with TRBJ2-1; 7 positions match TRBD2. This CDR3 is built from 15 residues. Germline V gives CDR1 SGHKS, CDR2 YYEKEE (reference sequence). V lost 4 bases and J lost 0; bases outside the gene matches: 4. CDR3 loop: CASSPGGSSYNEQFF. CDR3 nucleotides: TGTGCCAGCAGCCCCGGGGGGTCCTCCTACAATGAGCAGTTCTTC.

This clonotype was counted many times. The rearrangement links TRBV9 to TRBJ2-3; 8 nucleotides match TRBD2. From germline, CDR1 is SGDLS and CDR2 YYNGEE. The CDR3 covers 15 residues. The V gene end was trimmed by 4 bases and the J gene end by 4 bases; junction bases not matched to a gene: 8. DNA for the CDR3: TGTGCCAGCAGCCCGGGACTAGGTTCATCAGATACGCAGTATTTT. Encoded protein: CASSPGLGSSDTQYF.

The chain employs TRBV20-1 and TRBJ2-4; D unclear. The CDR3 is 11 residues long. Germline-derived CDR1 and CDR2 are DFQATT and SNEGSKA (reference sequence). The CDR3 loop reads CSILFGDIQYF. CDR3 sequence (DNA): TGCAGCATACTTTTCGGCGACATTCAGTACTTC.

This chain joins TRBV20-1 and TRBJ1-5; TRBD1 is a possible D gene (6 bases). CDR3 length equals 13 residues. Germline V CDR1 and CDR2: DFQATT, SNEGSKA (reference sequence). The V end lost 6 bases, the J end lost 5 bases, and 14 bases lay between the germline ends. CDR3 region: CSAIPAGDQPQHF. The DNA of the CDR3 is TGCAGTGCCATACCGGCAGGGGATCAGCCCCAGCATTTT.

At least ten counts were recorded for this clonotype. V and J are TRBV19 and TRBJ2-7; the D gene is possibly TRBD2 (6 bases). Per germline, CDR1 LNHDA and CDR2 SQIVND (reference sequence). Trimming took 1 base from V and 3 from J, leaving 19 bases between them. This CDR3 has 17 amino acids. The CDR3 DNA reads TGTGCCAGTAGTATAGCCGGGGGTGAGCTAAAATTCTACGAGCAGTACTTC. It specifies CASSIAGGELKFYEQYF.

This clonotype has a count of ten or more. The V gene is TRBV20-1, the J gene TRBJ2-7; D may be TRBD1 (6 bases). Germline-derived CDR1 and CDR2 are DFQATT and SNEGSKA (reference sequence). The CDR3 runs to 15 residues. The ends were cut back, 5 bases at V and 6 bases at J, with 23 bases in the middle. CDR3 bases: TGCAGTGCTCAAAACCTAGGGCAGGGGAATCTCGAGCAGTACTTC. This codes for CSAQNLGQGNLEQYF.

This clonotype was seen ten or more times. The gene calls are TRBV2 and TRBJ1-1, with a tentative D call TRBD1 (6 bases). CDR3 size: 11 residues. Germline CDR1 and CDR2: SNHLY and FYNNEI. V was clipped by 6 bases and J by 4 bases, with 6 bases between them. For the CDR3, the DNA is TGTGCCAGCAGGGACAGCACTGAAGCTTTCTTT. Translating gives CASRDSTEAFF.

This clonotype was counted at least ten times. The genes are TRBV21-1 and TRBJ1-5. TRBV21-1 represents a pseudogene. This CDR3 region has 17 residues. The CDR3 region is CASSTEPPLGADQPQHF. CDR3 DNA sequence: TGTGCCAGCAGCACCGAGCCTCCGCTAGGGGCCGATCAGCCCCAGCATTTT.

In this sample, this clonotype turned up a few times. The genes are TRBV29-1 and TRBJ1-3; D not resolved. The CDR3 extends over 14 amino acids. The V and J ends lost 3 bases and 0 bases respectively, with 9 bases between them. CDR1 is SQVTM, CDR2 ANQGSEA, per germline. The CDR3: CSVDERHSGNTIYF. The DNA of the CDR3 is TGCAGCGTTGACGAGCGGCACTCTGGAAACACCATATATTTT.

This clonotype came up many times. The chain employs TRBV15 and TRBJ1-2; D remains unclear. Trimming cost V 3 bases and J 3 bases, with 17 bases left between them. This CDR3 comprises 16 residues. Germline CDR1 is LNHNV and CDR2 is YYDKDF (reference sequence). Written as DNA, the CDR3 is TGTGCCACCAGCAGGAAGAGCGTGACTTTGGACTATGGCTACACCTTC. It encodes CATSRKSVTLDYGYTF.

The sample holds many counts of this clonotype. The gene calls are TRBV29-1 and TRBJ1-1; 7 bases agree with TRBD1. Germline V gene data show CDR1 as SQVTM and CDR2 as ANQGSEA. The V gene end was trimmed by 5 bases and the J gene end by 2 bases; junction bases not matched to a gene: 2. This CDR3 contains 12 residues. CDR3 DNA: TGCAGCGTTCGACAGGGTAACACTGAAGCTTTCTTT. Its protein is CSVRQGNTEAFF.

This clonotype was counted ten times or more. The chain recombines TRBV3-1 with TRBJ2-1; perhaps TRBD2 as D (5 bases). The V end lost 4 bases, the J end lost 14 bases, and 15 bases lay between the germline ends. The CDR3 has 12 amino acids. CDR1 LGHDT and CDR2 YNNKEL come from the germline V gene (reference sequence). The CDR3 DNA is TGTGCCAGCAGCCCCGCAGAGAGGGAGAAGTTCTTC. Its protein product is CASSPAEREKFF.

This clonotype was counted at least ten times. This chain links TRBV21-1 with TRBJ2-1; TRBD2 is the table's D call, not checked against the DNA. TRBV21-1 represents a pseudogene. The CDR3 extends over 15 amino acids. The CDR3 is CASSRLRGAYNEQFF. The CDR3, as DNA: TGTGCCAGCAGCCGCCTCCGCGGAGCCTACAATGAGCAGTTCTTC.

This clonotype was observed at least ten times. The V call is TRBV7-2, the J call TRBJ2-7; no firm D call. V gave up 8 bases and J gave up 4 bases, with 15 bases separating them. Germline CDR1 SGHTA, CDR2 FQGNSA. There are 13 residues in the CDR3. CDR3: CASASSPGYEQYF. DNA for the CDR3: TGTGCCAGCGCCTCGTCTCCCGGGTACGAGCAGTACTTC.

This clonotype was seen ten or more times. The rearrangement links TRBV5-1 to TRBJ2-5, with 11 bases identical to TRBD2. CDR1 and CDR2 (germline): SGHRS, YFSETQ. V lost 4 bases to trimming and J lost 3 bases; unmatched junction nucleotides: 2. The CDR3 totals 14 residues. The CDR3 reads CASSMGLAEETQYF. CDR3 DNA sequence: TGCGCCAGCAGCATGGGACTAGCGGAAGAGACCCAGTACTTC.

This clonotype was seen a few times. This chain uses TRBV6-5 with TRBJ2-3; a possible D gene is TRBD1 (6 bases). V was pared by 7 bases and J by 6 bases, with 17 bases between. Germline values: CDR1 MNHEY, CDR2 SVGAGI. This CDR3 is built from 14 residues. CDR3 amino acids: CASNPGGFDDTQYF. For the CDR3, the DNA is TGTGCCAGCAACCCTGGGGGCTTTGATGATACGCAGTATTTT.

In this sample, this clonotype turned up many times. This chain uses TRBV6-5 with TRBJ2-6; weak D call: TRBD2 (5 bases). V was cut by 4 bases and J by 2 bases, with 6 bases left in between. The CDR3 loop spans 14 amino acids. The V gene's germline CDR1 is MNHEY and CDR2 SVGAGI. The CDR3 region is CASSLRAGANVLTF. The CDR3 nucleotides are TGTGCCAGCAGTTTGAGGGCTGGGGCCAACGTCCTGACTTTC.

This clonotype was observed at least ten times. This rearrangement joins TRBV5-1 to TRBJ1-2; possibly TRBD1 for D (5 bases). With 4 bases removed from V and 5 bases from J, the gap between germline ends came to 18 bases. This CDR3 has 15 amino acids. Germline V gene data show CDR1 as SGHRS and CDR2 as YFSETQ. The CDR3 sequence is CASSPDSLLAYGYTF. In nucleotides, the CDR3 is TGCGCCAGCAGCCCTGACAGCCTCTTAGCATATGGCTACACCTTC. The whole variable domain, filled in from reference TRBV5-1 and TRBJ1-2, reads KAGVTQTPRYLIKTRGQQVTLSCSPISGHRSVSWYQQTPGQGLQFLFEYFSETQRNKGNFPGRFSGRQFSNSRSEMNVSTLELGDSALYLCASSPDSLLAYGYTFGSGTRLTVV.

At least ten counts were recorded for this clonotype. The CDR3 DNA is TGCAGCGTTGAAGATCGGTTCGGACTTTTCTCCCTGGGGGATGAAAAACTGTTTTTT. Translation gives CSVEDRFGLFSLGDEKLFF. This rearrangement joins TRBV29-1 to TRBJ1-4; a weak D match, TRBD1 (5 bases). Germline V gives CDR1 SQVTM, CDR2 ANQGSEA. The V and J ends lost 0 bases and 6 bases respectively, with 26 bases between them. This CDR3 has 19 residues. The full variable domain, with the rest looked up from reference TRBV29-1 and TRBJ1-4, is SAVISQKPSRDICQRGTSLTIQCQVDSQVTMMFWYRQQPGQSLTLIATANQGSEATYESGFVIDKFPISRPNLTFSTLTVSNMSPEDSSIYLCSVEDRFGLFSLGDEKLFFGSGTQLSVL.

This clonotype was found a few times. The genes are TRBV20-1 and TRBJ1-2, with 9 positions matching TRBD1. Germline assignment: CDR1 DFQATT and CDR2 SNEGSKA (reference sequence). This CDR3 has 15 amino acids. Trimming at V came to 6 bases and at J to 8 bases, leaving 16 bases not matched to a gene. CDR3 sequence reads: CSAAPDRGPRYGYTF. In DNA form, the CDR3 reads TGCAGTGCAGCCCCGGACAGGGGCCCCCGCTACGGCTACACCTTC.

This clonotype was recorded at least ten times. This chain links TRBV2 with TRBJ2-5; TRBD1 agrees at 9 bases. Trimming at V came to 6 bases and at J to 1 base, leaving 3 bases not matched to a gene. The CDR3 spans 14 residues. CDR1 is SNHLY, CDR2 FYNNEI, per germline. The CDR3 spells CASRRTGAQETQYF. CDR3 in DNA: TGTGCCAGCAGACGGACAGGGGCCCAAGAGACCCAGTACTTC.